The T cell receptor beta chain described here comes from a study of OX40 agonist ivuxolimab in advanced cancers. With baseline, cycle 4 day 1, and cycle 7 day 1 as timepoints, blood was sampled. This clone was observed a single time. Antigen specificity is unknown. Sequenced by immunoSEQ multiplex PCR; TCRdb stores in-frame clones only, minus some. The sample lists approximately 75,000 clones, about 78% occurring once. Overall study results and limits: Among T cells, CD8+ cells averaged more expanded clones than CD4+ cells.

After removal of 6 bases from V and 2 bases from J, the junction contained 8 bases not matched to a gene. This CDR3 has 15 residues. Germline V CDR1 and CDR2: MNHNS, SASEGT. The rearrangement links TRBV6-1 to TRBJ2-7; TRBD2 matches at 9 bases. The clonotype comes from an adult with an advanced solid tumor such as melanoma, head and neck, liver or kidney cancer. The source material was CD4+ or CD8+ T cells sorted from blood, sampled in a trial of the OX40 agonist ivuxolimab. This CDR3 is CASSTLTSGPYEQYF. In DNA form, the CDR3 reads TGTGCCAGCAGCACCTTGACTAGCGGACCCTACGAGCAGTACTTC.